These 19 T cell receptor beta chains were sequenced from one sample in a study of blood T cell repertoires in COVID-19. Profiled with immunoSEQ multiplex PCR; TCRdb holds only in-frame clones, not every one. Of around 100,000 clones in the sample, roughly 89% are singletons; the top ten hold approximately 15%. Sequenced: peripheral blood. The receptors were gathered from a human donor in a cohort sampled during active COVID-19.

Comment on this clone: Germline and junction disagree at one end, which may indicate a read error. The V and J genes are TRBV4-3 and TRBJ1-2; 8 bases fit TRBD1. Germline V gene lookup returns CDR1 LGHNA and CDR2 YSLEER. This CDR3 comprises 17 residues. The CDR3: CASSQVQGGIANYDYTF. The CDR3 nucleotides are TGCGCCAGCAGCCAAGTACAGGGGGGAATAGCTAACTATGACTACACCTTC.

A note on this clone: At the DNA level, this CDR3 is encoded by other sequences in the same sample as well. The V call is TRBV6-5, the J call TRBJ2-2; 12 bases are shared with TRBD2. The V gene end was trimmed by 5 bases and the J gene end by 4 bases; junction bases not matched to a gene: 2. The V gene's germline CDR1 is MNHEY and CDR2 SVGAGI. The CDR3 extends over 15 amino acids. CDR3 sequence reads: CASSLGLAGTGELFF. In nucleotides, the CDR3 is TGTGCCAGCAGTCTGGGACTAGCGGGCACCGGGGAGCTGTTTTTT.

The J gene is TRBJ1-4, the V gene TRBV4-2, with 9 bases that match TRBD1. Germline assignment: CDR1 LGHNA and CDR2 YNFKEQ. The CDR3 extends over 16 amino acids. V dropped 0 bases and J dropped 8; count of bases not matched to a gene: 7. CDR3 in amino acids: CASSQEHRGLREKLFF. The CDR3 coding sequence is TGTGCCAGCAGCCAAGAACACAGGGGGCTTCGGGAAAAACTGTTTTTT.

The chain links TRBV6-2 or TRBV6-3 to TRBJ2-4; TRBD1 matches at 12 bases. The CDR3 length is 20 residues. Germline V CDR1 and CDR2: MNHEY, SVGEGT. The V and J ends lost 2 bases and 2 bases, in that order; junction bases with no gene match: 13. CDR3 sequence (DNA): TGTGCCAGCAGTTACCGCCGGGACAGGGGGCGGGGCCTCTCCAAAAACATTCAGTACTTC. The encoded protein is CASSYRRDRGRGLSKNIQYF.

This clone appeared a few times. The V call is TRBV9, the J call TRBJ1-1; D is ambiguous. CDR3 length equals 14 residues. The germline V and J ends were trimmed by 4 bases and 5 bases, with 15 bases remaining between them. CDR1 and CDR2 (germline): SGDLS, YYNGEE. In DNA, the CDR3 is TGTGCCAGCAGCCCGACTGACCCTGGGACTGAAGCTTTCTTT. This codes for CASSPTDPGTEAFF.

This rearrangement joins TRBV6-5 to TRBJ1-4, with D perhaps matching TRBD1 (6 bases). The length of the CDR3 is 14 residues. Germline CDR1 is MNHEY and CDR2 is SVGAGI. V was trimmed by 5 bases and J by 3 bases, leaving 10 bases between them. CDR3 sequence: CASSPQGANEKLFF. CDR3 sequence (DNA): TGTGCCAGCAGTCCACAGGGTGCTAATGAAAAACTGTTTTTT.

V and J are TRBV30 and TRBJ1-4; TRBD1 matches at 8 bases. CDR3 size: 14 residues. V was clipped by 2 bases and J by 11 bases; unmatched bases: 10. CDR1 is GTSNPN and CDR2 is SVGIG in the germline V gene (reference sequence). CDR3 region: CAWSPQGAPGKLFF. CDR3 DNA sequence: TGTGCCTGGAGTCCGCAGGGGGCGCCGGGCAAACTGTTTTTT.

In this sample, this clone turned up a few times. The rearrangement uses TRBV7-6 and TRBJ1-1; D gene ambiguous. Germline V lookup: CDR1 SGHVS, CDR2 FNYEAQ. With 1 base removed from V and 7 bases from J, the gap between germline ends came to 13 bases. The CDR3 loop spans 14 amino acids. The CDR3 DNA is TGTGCCAGCAGCTTAGGGCAGGCTACTGGTGAAGCTTTCTTT. Protein: CASSLGQATGEAFF.

The chain couples TRBV18 to TRBJ2-7; the match to TRBD2 covers 7 bases. Germline CDR1 reads KGHSH; CDR2 reads LQKENI. This CDR3 has 15 amino acids. Losses at the gene ends were 3 bases for V and 2 bases for J; bases not matched to a gene: 7. In nucleotides, the CDR3 is TGTGCCAGCTCACCTCAAGGACTAGAAACCTACGAGCAGTACTTC. As protein: CASSPQGLETYEQYF.

The rearrangement uses TRBV14 and TRBJ2-1; 8 bases agree with TRBD2. The CDR3 contains 18 residues. Germline loops: CDR1 SGHDN, CDR2 FVKESK. Unmatched junction bases numbered 13, after V lost 0 bases and J lost 6 bases. CDR3 DNA sequence: TGTGCCAGCAGCCAAGACCCCACTGAAGCGGGAGTACGCAATGAGCAGTTCTTC. Translated, it gives CASSQDPTEAGVRNEQFF.

The J gene is TRBJ1-2, the V gene TRBV5-4, with D hard to call. CDR1 is SGHNT and CDR2 is YYREEE in the germline V gene (reference sequence). The V end was cut by 0 bases, the J end by 1 base, with 7 bases between. The CDR3 is 14 amino acids. In nucleotides, the CDR3 is TGTGCCAGCAGCTTGGTCGGGGTTAACTATGGCTACACCTTC. Translating gives CASSLVGVNYGYTF.

The V gene is TRBV6-5, the J gene TRBJ1-4, with D unclear. In germline, CDR1 is MNHEY, CDR2 SVGAGI. The CDR3 runs 15 residues. Trimming took off 0 bases at V and 7 bases at J, with 12 bases between the two ends. In DNA form, the CDR3 reads TGTGCCAGCAGTTACTCGAGCCGCTCGGTTGAAAAACTGTTTTTT. Amino acid sequence: CASSYSSRSVEKLFF.

The chain combines TRBV7-9 with TRBJ2-1, with 13 bases matching TRBD2. The CDR3 totals 15 residues. The V gene end was trimmed by 5 bases and the J gene end by 4 bases; junction bases not matched to a gene: 2. Germline CDR1 is SEHNR and CDR2 is FQNEAQ (reference sequence). In nucleotides, the CDR3 is TGTGCCAGCAGCCGGACTAGCGGGGGTTACAATGAGCAGTTCTTC. Translated: CASSRTSGGYNEQFF.

This sequence joins TRBV14 and TRBJ2-3, with D hard to call. Germline V gives CDR1 SGHDN, CDR2 FVKESK. Trimming cost V 4 bases and J 1 base, with 15 bases left between them. The CDR3 has 16 residues. The CDR3 DNA sequence: TGTGCCAGCAGCCCCTGGTTTTTAACTGGCACAGATACGCAGTATTTT. Protein sequence: CASSPWFLTGTDTQYF.

The chain combines TRBV4-1 with TRBJ1-6; no clear D gene. CDR3 length: 15 amino acids. Germline V gene data show CDR1 as MGHRA and CDR2 as YSYEKL. The V end lost 0 bases, the J end lost 10 bases, and 13 bases lay between the germline ends. Written as DNA, the CDR3 is TGCGCCAGCAGCCAAGATCCGGGTTTGGAATCACCCCTCCACTTT. This gives the protein CASSQDPGLESPLHF.

V usage is TRBV19 and J usage is TRBJ1-1; 7 nucleotides agree with TRBD1. Trimming took 6 bases from V and 5 from J; bases not matched to a gene: 9. Germline V CDR1 and CDR2: LNHDA, SQIVND (reference sequence). The CDR3 spans 14 residues. CDR3 bases: TGTGCCAGTAGCCTCAGGGGGATGGGGACTGAAGCTTTCTTT. Its protein product is CASSLRGMGTEAFF.

This clone was observed a few times. The chain uses TRBV14 and TRBJ2-1, with 10 bases fitting TRBD2. The J segment lost 5 bases and the V segment lost 5 bases, leaving 3 bases of the junction unmatched. The CDR3 runs 14 residues. Germline CDR1 is SGHDN and CDR2 is FVKESK. CDR3 nucleotides: TGTGCCAGCAGCGTACTAGCGGGGCACAATGAGCAGTTCTTC. Its translation: CASSVLAGHNEQFF.

This CDR3 is CASSYGSVYEQYF. Written as DNA, the CDR3 is TGTGCCAGCAGTTATGGTTCAGTATACGAGCAGTACTTC. The chain carries TRBV6-5 and TRBJ2-7; D call uncertain. V was shortened by 3 bases and J by 4 bases, with 10 bases between the two germline ends. The CDR3 spans 13 residues. Germline values: CDR1 MNHEY, CDR2 SVGAGI.

The genes are TRBV28 and TRBJ1-4; possibly TRBD1 for D (6 bases). The CDR3 covers 16 residues. Germline loops: CDR1 MDHEN, CDR2 SYDVKM. Trimming stripped 3 bases from V and 5 bases from J, with 16 bases between. CDR3 in DNA: TGTGCCAGCAGTTTTCTCGTGGGGGCAAGGAATGAAAAACTGTTTTTT. As protein: CASSFLVGARNEKLFF.